A selection of T cell receptor beta chains follows, all from one sample in a study of cytotoxic CD8 clonotypes in ibrutinib-treated CLL. Produced via immunoSEQ multiplex PCR; TCRdb's table is partial and in-frame only. Here the sample spans around 310,000 clones, around four fifths being singletons. Specimen: PBMCs, collected before ibrutinib treatment. The origin of the receptors is a human donor with chronic lymphocytic leukemia. The CDR3 runs from the conserved cysteine through the conserved F or W. The D gene is left open where the match is weak. The size entry is marked missing in some rows and otherwise reads once, few, many or a size class.

v_gene,d_gene,abundance,j_gene,CDR3aa,CDR3nt
TRBV7-8,TRBD1,once,TRBJ2-2,CASSPYTGGGTGELFF,TGTGCCAGCAGCCCATACACAGGGGGCGGCACCGGGGAGCTGTTTTTT
TRBV6-5,-,-,TRBJ2-7,CASSYSIYEQYF,TGTGCCAGCAGTTACTCAATTTACGAGCAGTACTTC
TRBV9,-,-,TRBJ1-4,CASSVVQGEKLFF,TGTGCCAGCAGCGTAGTTCAAGGTGAAAAACTGTTTTTT
TRBV11-2,-,-,TRBJ1-5,CASSLDRYNQPQHF,TGTGCCAGCAGCTTAGACCGGTACAATCAGCCCCAGCATTTT
TRBV30,-,-,TRBJ1-5,CAWSLGRYNQPQHF,TGTGCCTGGAGTCTAGGACGGTACAATCAGCCCCAGCATTTT
TRBV9,-,-,TRBJ1-1,CASSAVRASTEAFF,TGTGCCAGCAGCGCGGTGAGGGCGAGTACTGAAGCTTTCTTT
TRBV27,TRBD1,-,TRBJ1-2,CASSDSGTVFNYGYTF,TGTGCCAGCAGTGATTCCGGGACAGTGTTTAACTATGGCTACACCTTC
TRBV7-9,-,-,TRBJ2-1,CASSLATYNEQFF,TGTGCCAGCAGCTTAGCAACATACAATGAGCAGTTCTTC
TRBV7-2,-,-,TRBJ2-5,CASSSTLETQYF,TGTGCCAGCAGCTCCACCTTAGAGACCCAGTACTTC
TRBV30,TRBD2,-,TRBJ2-6,CAWRNRLAVGANVLTF,TGTGCCTGGAGGAACCGACTAGCAGTTGGGGCCAACGTCCTGACTTTC
TRBV27,TRBD2,-,TRBJ2-2,CASSFGGGRGGATGELFF,TGTGCCAGCAGTTTCGGTGGAGGTCGGGGGGGCGCGACCGGGGAGCTGTTTTTT
TRBV6-6,-,-,TRBJ1-1,CASSPPRESEAFF,TGTGCCAGCAGTCCTCCCCGGGAGTCTGAAGCTTTCTTT
TRBV18,TRBD1,-,TRBJ2-7,CASSPVTGNEQYF,TGTGCCAGCTCACCAGTGACAGGGAACGAGCAGTACTTC
TRBV4-1,-,-,TRBJ2-1,CASSQDPYNEQFF,TGCGCCAGCAGCCAAGATCCGTACAATGAGCAGTTCTTC
TRBV28,-,-,TRBJ2-4,CASSTWGTTKNIQYF,TGTGCCAGCAGTACTTGGGGGACAACCAAAAACATTCAGTACTTC
TRBV5-6,-,few,TRBJ1-2,CASSLELGYGYTF,TGTGCCAGCAGCTTGGAGTTGGGTTATGGCTACACCTTC
TRBV28,TRBD1,-,TRBJ1-5,CASIHSTGVNQPQHF,TGTGCCAGCATCCATTCAACAGGGGTCAATCAGCCCCAGCATTTT
TRBV4-1,-,-,TRBJ1-2,CASSQAIGSDGYTF,TGCGCCAGCAGCCAAGCAATAGGGTCGGATGGCTACACCTTC
TRBV2,TRBD1,-,TRBJ1-5,CASKRQGGQPQHF,TGTGCCAGCAAGCGACAGGGCGGTCAGCCCCAGCATTTT
TRBV7-7,TRBD1,-,TRBJ2-1,CASSVDRVNEQFF,TGTGCTAGCAGTGTGGACAGGGTAAATGAGCAGTTCTTC
TRBV6-4,TRBD2,-,TRBJ2-1,CASSESLADNEQFF,TGTGCCAGCAGTGAATCTCTAGCGGACAATGAGCAGTTCTTC
TRBV19,TRBD1,-,TRBJ2-1,CASSIPPGQGAPSSYNEQFF,TGTGCCAGTAGTATACCCCCGGGACAGGGGGCACCGAGCTCCTACAATGAGCAGTTCTTC
TRBV27,-,-,TRBJ2-6,CASSLRGISGANVLTF,TGTGCCAGCAGTTTACGCGGGATCTCTGGGGCCAACGTCCTGACTTTC
TRBV27,-,-,TRBJ2-3,CASGLQGTDTQYF,TGTGCCAGCGGTCTTCAAGGCACAGATACGCAGTATTTT
TRBV25-1,TRBD2,-,TRBJ2-5,CASSSRDYHGETQYF,TGTGCCAGCAGTTCACGGGACTACCATGGAGAGACCCAGTACTTC
TRBV19,-,few,TRBJ1-1,CASTAVQNTEAFF,TGTGCCAGTACCGCGGTTCAGAACACTGAAGCTTTCTTT
TRBV7-2,-,-,TRBJ2-7,CASSLQIYEQYF,TGTGCCAGCAGCTTGCAAATCTACGAGCAGTACTTC
TRBV27,-,-,TRBJ1-1,CASSATRGTEAFF,TGTGCCAGCAGTGCGACCCGGGGAACTGAAGCTTTCTTT
TRBV4-3,TRBD2,-,TRBJ2-7,CASSQDKTAGLEQYF,TGCGCCAGCAGCCAAGATAAAACAGCGGGACTCGAGCAGTACTTC
TRBV30,TRBD1,-,TRBJ1-5,CAWSLPTGISNQPQHF,TGTGCCTGGAGTCTCCCGACAGGGATAAGCAATCAGCCCCAGCATTTT
TRBV9,TRBD2,-,TRBJ2-1,CASSVGGRAGIYEQFF,TGTGCCAGCAGCGTCGGCGGGAGGGCCGGTATCTATGAGCAGTTCTTC
TRBV6-4,TRBD1,-,TRBJ2-5,CASGRDSQETQYF,TGTGCCAGCGGCCGGGACAGCCAAGAGACCCAGTACTTC
TRBV30,-,-,TRBJ1-2,CAWRGREPRDYGYTF,TGTGCCTGGCGCGGAAGGGAACCCCGGGACTATGGCTACACCTTC
TRBV30,TRBD1,-,TRBJ2-3,CAWSAGGRWDTQYF,TGTGCCTGGAGTGCAGGGGGCCGGTGGGATACGCAGTATTTT
TRBV5-1,-,-,TRBJ1-1,CASSPWTDNTEAFF,TGCGCCAGCAGCCCCTGGACAGACAACACTGAAGCTTTCTTT
TRBV29-1,TRBD1,few,TRBJ2-7,CSVKGQGAYEQYF,TGCAGCGTCAAGGGACAGGGGGCCTACGAGCAGTACTTC
TRBV21-1,-,-,TRBJ2-7,CASSKGGKGYEQYF,TGTGCCAGCAGCAAAGGAGGGAAGGGTTACGAGCAGTACTTC
TRBV10-2,TRBD1,-,TRBJ2-7,CASRDSILEQYF,TGCGCCAGCCGGGACAGCATCCTCGAGCAGTACTTC
TRBV7-2,TRBD1,-,TRBJ2-7,CASSRQGPVAQGYWQYF,TGTGCCAGCAGCCGACAGGGCCCAGTGGCCCAGGGTTATTGGCAGTACTTC
TRBV7-7,-,-,TRBJ2-5,CASSLSIAEVTETQYF,TGTGCCAGCAGCTTATCTATAGCGGAGGTCACAGAGACCCAGTACTTC
TRBV15,TRBD1,once,TRBJ1-1,CATSRDLGTGERGTEAFF,TGTGCCACCAGCAGAGACCTAGGGACAGGTGAAAGGGGCACTGAAGCTTTCTTT
TRBV7-6,-,-,TRBJ1-1,CASSLVTVMNTEAFF,TGTGCCAGCAGCTTAGTGACAGTAATGAACACTGAAGCTTTCTTT
TRBV5-1,TRBD1,few,TRBJ2-7,CASSTGQGSYEQYF,TGCGCCAGCAGCACCGGACAGGGCTCCTACGAGCAGTACTTC
TRBV19,-,once,TRBJ1-1,CASSPTMNTEAFF,TGTGCCAGTAGTCCAACAATGAACACTGAAGCTTTCTTT
TRBV10-3,-,-,TRBJ2-1,CAISDGYRDEQFF,TGTGCCATCAGTGACGGCTACCGAGATGAGCAGTTCTTC
TRBV10-1,-,-,TRBJ2-1,CASNNLLGEQFF,TGCGCCAGCAACAACCTATTGGGTGAGCAGTTCTTC
TRBV7-2,TRBD1,few,TRBJ1-5,CASSLAGTGSQPQHF,TGTGCCAGCAGCTTGGCCGGGACAGGGTCCCAGCCCCAGCATTTT
TRBV5-6,-,-,TRBJ1-4,CASSRNVFESNEKLFF,TGTGCCAGCAGCCGCAACGTTTTTGAGTCTAATGAAAAACTGTTTTTT
TRBV5-1,-,few,TRBJ1-1,CASRRGRVPEAFF,TGCGCCAGCAGACGGGGCAGGGTCCCTGAAGCTTTCTTT
TRBV28,-,-,TRBJ1-2,CASTETNYGYTF,TGTGCCAGCACGGAAACTAACTATGGCTACACCTTC
TRBV27,-,-,TRBJ2-7,CASSLRPPFGGYEQYF,TGTGCCAGCAGTTTACGTCCTCCCTTCGGGGGCTACGAGCAGTACTTC
TRBV15,-,-,TRBJ2-1,CATSRGRASGNEQFF,TGTGCCACCAGCAGAGGGAGGGCCTCAGGGAATGAGCAGTTCTTC
TRBV18,-,few,TRBJ2-4,CASSHTPPGNIQYF,TGTGCCAGCTCACACACACCTCCTGGGAACATTCAGTACTTC
TRBV19,TRBD2,-,TRBJ2-1,CASTSSQAGPPYEQFF,TGTGCCAGTACCTCTTCCCAAGCGGGGCCGCCCTATGAGCAGTTCTTC
TRBV2,-,-,TRBJ2-7,CASLGGAEQYF,TGTGCCAGCCTCGGTGGTGCCGAGCAGTACTTC